Presented here are 18 T cell receptor beta chains from one specimen sequenced in a study of cytomegalovirus exposure and HLA in healthy donors. PCR employed 60 Vbeta and 13 Jbeta primers. Here immunoSEQ multiplex PCR was the method, and the copy in TCRdb shows in-frame clones only, minus some. The sample records fewer than 200,000 clones, just over 70% being singletons. The sequenced sample consisted of PBMCs. These receptors were taken from a human donor in good health.

This clone was observed a handful of times. Different DNA sequences within this sample yield the same CDR3. The chain recombines TRBV7-3 with TRBJ2-7; 11 positions match TRBD1. V shed 1 base and J 4 bases; nucleotides not matched to a gene: 3. Germline V gives CDR1 SGHTA, CDR2 FQGTGA. CDR3 length: 15 residues. CDR3 in amino acids: CASSLSGTGGYEQYF. The CDR3 nucleotides read TGTGCCAGCAGCTTAAGCGGGACAGGGGGATACGAGCAGTACTTC.

This chain uses TRBV5-4 with TRBJ2-7, with TRBD2 matching 13 bases. This CDR3 region has 14 residues. The ends lost 8 bases at V and 3 bases at J; junction bases unmatched: 5. Germline V gene data show CDR1 as SGHNT and CDR2 as YYREEE (reference sequence). The CDR3 DNA sequence: TGTGCCAGTCCTGGACTAGCGGGGGTCTACGAGCAGTACTTC. Translating gives CASPGLAGVYEQYF.

V is TRBV7-8 and J is TRBJ2-7, with TRBD2 identical over 7 bases. Germline CDR1 reads SGHVS; CDR2 reads FQNEAQ. The CDR3 covers 12 residues. J was trimmed by 5 bases and V by 5 bases; bases with no gene match: 3. The CDR3 bases are TGTGCCAGCAGCAAGGGGAGGGACGAGCAGTACTTC. It is translated as CASSKGRDEQYF.

A note on this clone: One end of the junction does not line up with germline, which may come from a read error. This chain joins TRBV7-7 and TRBJ2-5; tentatively, D is TRBD2 (7 bases). The CDR3 consists of 17 residues. Germline V gene sequence: CDR1 SSHAT, CDR2 FNYEAQ (reference sequence). The CDR3 bases are TGTGCTAGCAGTCCTAGGCGGGGGCCTAATTCCCAAGAGACCCAGTACTTC. This translates into CASSPRRGPNSQETQYF.

This clone was detected a few times. This CDR3 is CASRQGWPDTQYF. The CDR3 DNA sequence: TGTGCCAGTCGACAGGGTTGGCCAGATACGCAGTATTTT. The chain employs TRBV6-1 and TRBJ2-3, with 7 bases aligning to TRBD1. The CDR3 contains 13 residues. Germline CDR1 is MNHNS and CDR2 is SASEGT. The V and J ends lost 9 bases and 4 bases, in that order; junction bases with no gene match: 7.

This chain links TRBV27 with TRBJ2-4; 7 positions agree with TRBD1. Germline CDR1 reads MNHEY; CDR2 reads SMNVEV (reference sequence). The CDR3 has 13 amino acids. V shed 5 bases and J 5 bases; nucleotides not matched to a gene: 3. The CDR3, as DNA: TGTGCCAGCAGTCGACAGGGTGAAAACATTCAGTACTTC. Residues: CASSRQGENIQYF.

This sequence joins TRBV13 and TRBJ1-3, with 9 bases fitting TRBD1. This CDR3 has 17 residues. The V and J ends lost 1 base and 0 bases, in that order; junction bases with no gene match: 4. CDR1 and CDR2 from the germline V gene are PRHDT and FYEKMQ (reference sequence). The CDR3 loop is CASSLVMGQGSGNTIYF. The CDR3 DNA follows: TGTGCCAGCAGCTTAGTAATGGGACAGGGCTCTGGAAACACCATATATTTT.

On this clone itself: The sample holds other DNA sequences that translate to the same CDR3. The V call is TRBV19, the J call TRBJ1-5; the D gene is possibly TRBD1 (5 bases). The CDR3 sequence is 15 residues long. Deletions cut 0 bases from V and 1 base from J, with 7 bases between. Germline CDR1 LNHDA, CDR2 SQIVND (reference sequence). CDR3 nucleotide sequence: TGTGCCAGTAGTATAGACAGGGCGAGCAATCAGCCCCAGCATTTT. Protein: CASSIDRASNQPQHF.

The chain uses TRBV10-3 and TRBJ1-3; a weak D match, TRBD1 (5 bases). Germline V gene lookup returns CDR1 ENHRY and CDR2 SYGVKD. Trimming cost V 7 bases and J 3 bases, with 19 bases left between them. The CDR3 loop spans 16 amino acids. This chain's CDR3 is CAITGSGGAIGNTIYF. DNA for the CDR3: TGTGCCATCACTGGCTCGGGGGGAGCGATTGGAAACACCATATATTTT.

The V call is TRBV23-1, the J call TRBJ2-1; 7 positions match TRBD1. TRBV23-1 qualifies as an ORF whose function is uncertain. There are 15 residues in the CDR3. With 10 bases clipped from V and 3 bases from J, the junction kept 12 bases outside the gene matches. CDR3 region: CATTGTVAVYNEQFF. Here the CDR3 DNA reads TGCGCCACCACCGGGACAGTCGCCGTCTACAATGAGCAGTTCTTC.

The chain carries TRBV9 and TRBJ1-2; D remains ambiguous. This CDR3 region has 14 residues. CDR1 is SGDLS, CDR2 YYNGEE, per germline. V gave up 0 bases and J gave up 3 bases, with 9 bases separating them. The CDR3: CASSVDEAHYGYTF. The CDR3 DNA reads as TGTGCCAGCAGCGTAGATGAGGCGCACTATGGCTACACCTTC.

The chain combines TRBV12-5 with TRBJ2-3; TRBD2 matches at 10 bases. This CDR3 region has 16 residues. The germline CDR1 and CDR2 sequences are LGHNT and FRNRAP. V shed 1 base, J shed 2 bases, and the junction held 3 bases outside the gene matches. The CDR3 protein is CASGLGSGGLTDTQYF. The CDR3, as DNA: TGTGCTAGTGGTTTGGGTAGCGGGGGGCTCACAGATACGCAGTATTTT.

CDR3 in DNA: TGCGCCAGCAGCCAACCCAGGGGTGCCCGCTACGAGCAGTACTTC. It codes for CASSQPRGARYEQYF. The genes are TRBV4-1 and TRBJ2-7; a weak D match, TRBD1 (6 bases). The CDR3 loop spans 15 amino acids. V was trimmed by 2 bases and J by 3 bases, leaving 14 bases between them. Germline lookup yields CDR1 MGHRA and CDR2 YSYEKL.

The rearrangement links TRBV25-1 to TRBJ2-7, with D tentatively TRBD1 (6 bases). The V and J ends lost 6 bases and 3 bases respectively, with 18 bases between them. The CDR3 runs to 15 residues. CDR1 and CDR2 (germline): MGHDK, SYGVNS. DNA of the CDR3: TGTGCCAGCAGACCACCAAGACAGGAGGTCTACGAGCAGTACTTC. Translation gives CASRPPRQEVYEQYF.

The chain is built from TRBV2 and TRBJ2-3; 12 nucleotides line up with TRBD2. The V gene's germline CDR1 is SNHLY and CDR2 FYNNEI. This CDR3 spans 16 amino acids. The J segment lost 9 bases and the V segment lost 0 bases, leaving 7 bases of the junction unmatched. The CDR3 reads CASSEATSGGVDTQYF. The CDR3 DNA sequence: TGTGCCAGCAGTGAAGCGACTAGCGGGGGCGTCGACACGCAGTATTTT.

This chain joins TRBV29-1 and TRBJ1-1; D call uncertain. The V gene lost 8 bases and the J gene lost 1 base, with 11 bases spanning the gap. CDR3 length: 12 amino acids. Germline V gene sequence: CDR1 SQVTM, CDR2 ANQGSEA. The CDR3 loop reads CSSGNRNTEAFF. The CDR3 region has the DNA TGCAGCTCGGGTAACCGGAACACTGAAGCTTTCTTT.

The chain links TRBV2 to TRBJ1-3; no reliable D call. V dropped 0 bases and J dropped 1 base, with 10 bases sitting between them. Germline loops: CDR1 SNHLY, CDR2 FYNNEI. This CDR3 comprises 16 residues. In nucleotides, the CDR3 is TGTGCCAGCAGTGAAGCCCCATTTTCATCTGGAAACACCATATATTTT. This encodes CASSEAPFSSGNTIYF. The full variable domain, with the rest looked up from reference TRBV2 and TRBJ1-3, is EPEVTQTPSHQVTQMGQEVILRCVPISNHLYFYWYRQILGQKVEFLVSFYNNEISEKSEIFDDQFSVERPDGSNFTLKIRSTKLEDSAMYFCASSEAPFSSGNTIYFGEGSWLTVV.

The chain employs TRBV7-3 and TRBJ2-5; 9 bases map to TRBD1. Germline-derived CDR1 and CDR2 are SGHTA and FQGTGA. V shed 1 base, J shed 5 bases, and the junction held 8 bases outside the gene matches. CDR3 length: 16 amino acids. CDR3 nucleotide sequence: TGTGCCAGCAGCTTAAGAGGACAGGGGACAGGGGAGACCCAGTACTTC. This codes for CASSLRGQGTGETQYF.